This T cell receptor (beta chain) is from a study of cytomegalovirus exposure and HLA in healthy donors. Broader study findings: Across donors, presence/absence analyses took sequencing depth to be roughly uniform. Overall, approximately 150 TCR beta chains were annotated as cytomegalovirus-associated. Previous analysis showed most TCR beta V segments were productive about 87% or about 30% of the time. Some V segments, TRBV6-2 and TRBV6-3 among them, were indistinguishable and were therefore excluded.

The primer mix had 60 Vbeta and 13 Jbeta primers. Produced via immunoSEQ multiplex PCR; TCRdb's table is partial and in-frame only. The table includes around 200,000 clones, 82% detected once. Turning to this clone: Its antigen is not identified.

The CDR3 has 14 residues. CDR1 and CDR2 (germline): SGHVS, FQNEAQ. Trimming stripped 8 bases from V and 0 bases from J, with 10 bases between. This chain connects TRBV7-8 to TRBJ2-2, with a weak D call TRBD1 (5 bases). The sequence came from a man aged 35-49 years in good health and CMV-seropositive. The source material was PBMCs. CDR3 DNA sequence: TGTGCCAGCCGGACAACTCCGAACACCGGGGAGCTGTTTTTT. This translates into CASRTTPNTGELFF.